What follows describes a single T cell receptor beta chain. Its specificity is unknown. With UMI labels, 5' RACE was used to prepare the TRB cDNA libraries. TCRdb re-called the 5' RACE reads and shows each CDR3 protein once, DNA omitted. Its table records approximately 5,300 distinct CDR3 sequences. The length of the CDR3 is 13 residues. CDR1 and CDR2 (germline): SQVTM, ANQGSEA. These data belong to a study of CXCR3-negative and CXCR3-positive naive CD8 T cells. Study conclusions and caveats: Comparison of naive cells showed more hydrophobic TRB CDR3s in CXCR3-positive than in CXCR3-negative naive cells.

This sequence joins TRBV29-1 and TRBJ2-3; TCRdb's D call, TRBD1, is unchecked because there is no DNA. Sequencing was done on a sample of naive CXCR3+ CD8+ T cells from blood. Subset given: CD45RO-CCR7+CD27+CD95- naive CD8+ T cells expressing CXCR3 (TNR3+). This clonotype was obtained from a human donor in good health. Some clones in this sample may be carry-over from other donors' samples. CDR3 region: CSVEGGETDTQYF.